This T cell receptor beta chain came from a study of shared clonotypes between healthy human individuals. Notes on the study in general: Represented diversity (both genetic and exposure-history) was limited by the small number of donors. Rarefaction showed sorted-subset sequencing was incomplete despite large depth.

Evenly divided among several immunoSEQ plates was the genomic DNA of each subset. Sequencing used immunoSEQ multiplex PCR; TCRdb keeps in-frame clones, though not all of them. The sample lists over 400,000 clones; more than 95% were seen once. Only one count was recorded for this clone. The antigen is unknown. V lost 6 bases, J lost 8 bases, and 15 bases stayed unmatched. This CDR3 is built from 17 residues. Looked up from germline, CDR1 is SNHLY and CDR2 is FYNNEI. This TCR was recovered from a woman in her 30s in good health. The chain has TRBV2 and TRBJ2-1; 11 bases line up with TRBD2. Material for sequencing was naive CD4+ T cells sorted from blood. The sample's subset: CD45RA+ positively selected. CDR3 sequence reads: CASRNPSLAGAADEQFF. In nucleotides, the CDR3 is TGTGCCAGCAGGAACCCCTCACTAGCGGGAGCTGCCGATGAGCAGTTCTTC.